The 29 T cell receptor beta chains reported below all come from one sample, sequenced in a study of cytomegalovirus exposure and HLA in healthy donors. Primers included in the PCR were 60 Vbeta and 13 Jbeta primers. The protocol was immunoSEQ multiplex PCR, while the TCRdb copy is restricted to in-frame clones and leaves out a portion. This sample yields some 88,000 clones, of which 65% to 80% are seen a single time; approximately 15% belongs to the top ten. Sequencing was done on a sample of PBMCs. These receptors were taken from a woman younger than 30 in good health and CMV-seropositive.

The V and J genes are TRBV15 and TRBJ2-7, with 13 bases fitting TRBD2. The germline V gene has CDR1 LNHNV and CDR2 YYDKDF (reference sequence). The CDR3 covers 15 residues. V trimming: 1 base; J trimming: 5 bases; junction bases outside the gene matches: 2. CDR3 residues: CATSRGTSGRNEQYF. The CDR3 bases are TGTGCCACCAGCAGAGGGACTAGCGGGAGAAACGAGCAGTACTTC.

The gene calls are TRBV9 and TRBJ2-3, with 11 bases aligning to TRBD2. V lost 0 bases, J lost 11 bases, and 8 bases stayed unmatched. Germline lookup yields CDR1 SGDLS and CDR2 YYNGEE. CDR3 length: 15 amino acids. The CDR3 sequence is CASSVGTSGRGGQYF. For the CDR3, the DNA is TGTGCCAGCAGCGTAGGGACTAGCGGGCGGGGAGGGCAGTATTTT.

The chain recombines TRBV9 with TRBJ2-1; no firm D call. Germline V gives CDR1 SGDLS, CDR2 YYNGEE. The CDR3 totals 13 residues. Trimming took 0 bases from V and 8 from J, leaving 9 bases between them. The DNA for the CDR3 is TGTGCCAGCAGCGTAGGAACTTTGTATGAGCAGTTCTTC. Translation: CASSVGTLYEQFF.

The rearrangement joins TRBV19 to TRBJ2-7; weak D call: TRBD2 (5 bases). This CDR3 has 13 amino acids. The V gene lost 3 bases and the J gene lost 3 bases, with 9 bases spanning the gap. Per the germline V gene, CDR1 is LNHDA and CDR2 is SQIVND (reference sequence). In nucleotides, the CDR3 is TGTGCCAGTAGTATGGGAGTGAACTACGAGCAGTACTTC. Protein sequence: CASSMGVNYEQYF.

This clone was found a few times. V and J are TRBV11-2 and TRBJ1-2; D not resolved. Trimming took off 5 bases at V and 0 bases at J, with 13 bases between the two ends. The CDR3 length is 15 residues. The germline V gene has CDR1 SGHAT and CDR2 FQNNGV. The CDR3 DNA reads as TGTGCCAGCAGCCCAGTGGCAGGATCTAACTATGGCTACACCTTC. This gives the protein CASSPVAGSNYGYTF.

The table lists this clone with a count of one. The chain has TRBV13 and TRBJ2-3; 8 bases agree with TRBD2. Trimming cost V 4 bases and J 6 bases; bases outside gene matches: 6. The CDR3 has 14 amino acids. The germline V gene encodes CDR1 PRHDT and CDR2 FYEKMQ (reference sequence). The CDR3: CASSSGGTRDTQYF. DNA of the CDR3: TGTGCCAGCAGCTCGGGAGGGACCAGGGATACGCAGTATTTT.

The J gene is TRBJ1-5, the V gene TRBV28; D unclear. In germline, CDR1 is MDHEN, CDR2 SYDVKM. CDR3 size: 13 residues. The V and J ends lost 7 bases and 7 bases respectively, with 14 bases between them. CDR3 sequence reads: CASKEGSGQPQHF. Written as DNA, the CDR3 is TGTGCCAGCAAAGAAGGGAGCGGGCAGCCCCAGCATTTT.

The chain carries TRBV11-2 and TRBJ2-5; 11 positions match TRBD2. The germline V gene encodes CDR1 SGHAT and CDR2 FQNNGV. This CDR3 contains 15 residues. With 1 base clipped from V and 4 bases from J, the junction kept 2 bases outside the gene matches. CDR3 loop: CASSLVLAGGETQYF. The CDR3 DNA reads as TGTGCCAGCAGCTTAGTGCTAGCGGGGGGAGAGACCCAGTACTTC.

The CDR3 spells CASSWTGTTNYGYTF. As DNA, the CDR3 is TGTGCCAGCAGTTGGACAGGGACTACTAACTATGGCTACACCTTC. The chain carries TRBV27 and TRBJ1-2; 8 nucleotides line up with TRBD1. The V gene's germline CDR1 is MNHEY and CDR2 SMNVEV (reference sequence). The CDR3 contains 15 residues. Trimming at V came to 4 bases and at J to 0 bases, leaving 4 bases not matched to a gene.

The rearrangement joins TRBV29-1 to TRBJ1-1, with D unresolved. V lost 0 bases, J lost 1 base, and 18 bases lay in between. This CDR3 has 17 amino acids. Germline CDR1 SQVTM, CDR2 ANQGSEA. As DNA, the CDR3 is TGCAGCGTTGAAGATCCGGTAACAGATTTATCGAACACTGAAGCTTTCTTT. Protein: CSVEDPVTDLSNTEAFF.

The chain employs TRBV25-1 and TRBJ2-7, with D possibly TRBD1 on 6 matching bases. The V gene lost 5 bases and the J gene lost 3 bases, with 8 bases spanning the gap. In germline, CDR1 is MGHDK, CDR2 SYGVNS. The CDR3 extends over 12 amino acids. The CDR3 sequence is CASSRGIYEQYF. CDR3 nucleotide sequence: TGTGCCAGCAGTAGGGGGATCTACGAGCAGTACTTC.

This clone was counted ten times or more. The chain joins TRBV6-1 to TRBJ2-2; 10 bases are shared with TRBD1. The CDR3 sequence is 15 residues long. After removal of 1 base from V and 6 bases from J, the junction contained 2 bases not matched to a gene. Germline V gives CDR1 MNHNS, CDR2 SASEGT. The CDR3 DNA follows: TGTGCCAGCAGTGAAGTCGGGACAGGGGCCGGGGAGCTGTTTTTT. Translated, it gives CASSEVGTGAGELFF.

The chain is built from TRBV6-5 and TRBJ1-5, with 8 bases that match TRBD1. Germline V gene data show CDR1 as MNHEY and CDR2 as SVGAGI. The CDR3 length is 13 residues. Trimming cost V 8 bases and J 4 bases; bases outside gene matches: 4. The CDR3 loop reads CASSRDRNQPQHF. CDR3 nucleotide sequence: TGTGCCAGCTCCCGGGACAGGAATCAGCCCCAGCATTTT.

The chain employs TRBV11-1 and TRBJ1-1; D may be TRBD1 (6 bases). This CDR3 comprises 15 residues. Germline V gene lookup returns CDR1 SGHAT and CDR2 FQDESV (reference sequence). V was shortened by 1 base and J by 8 bases, with 17 bases between the two germline ends. CDR3 loop: CASSLGRFNRAEAFF. In DNA, the CDR3 is TGTGCCAGCAGCTTAGGACGATTTAACAGGGCCGAAGCTTTCTTT.

This sequence joins TRBV5-1 and TRBJ2-1; 14 bases are a match to TRBD2. Germline CDR1 is SGHRS and CDR2 is YFSETQ. V shed 4 bases, J shed 9 bases, and the junction held 6 bases outside the gene matches. This CDR3 is 15 amino acids long. CDR3 sequence reads: CASSIGLAGGGEQFF. CDR3 sequence (DNA): TGCGCCAGCAGCATAGGACTAGCGGGAGGCGGTGAGCAGTTCTTC.

This sequence joins TRBV2 and TRBJ2-7, with D tentatively TRBD2 (5 bases). Germline CDR1 and CDR2: SNHLY and FYNNEI. This CDR3 is 13 amino acids long. V lost 2 bases, J lost 5 bases, and 10 bases lay in between. In DNA form, the CDR3 reads TGTGCCAGCAGTGAATCGGGGATCCACGAGCAGTACTTC. This codes for CASSESGIHEQYF.

This sequence joins TRBV7-9 and TRBJ2-5; 7 positions match TRBD2. Germline lookup yields CDR1 SEHNR and CDR2 FQNEAQ (reference sequence). V lost 2 bases, J lost 4 bases, and 4 bases stayed unmatched. CDR3 length: 14 amino acids. CDR3: CASSLSGGPETQYF. The CDR3, as DNA: TGTGCCAGCAGCTTATCGGGAGGACCAGAGACCCAGTACTTC. The full variable domain, its missing parts supplied by reference TRBV7-9 and TRBJ2-5, is DTGVSQNPRHKITKRGQNVTFRCDPISEHNRLYWYRQTLGQGPEFLTYFQNEAQLEKSRLLSDRFSAERPKGSFSTLEIQRTEQGDSAMYLCASSLSGGPETQYFGPGTRLLVL.

The rearrangement links TRBV6-5 to TRBJ1-1; 7 bases are shared with TRBD1. V shed 0 bases and J 3 bases; nucleotides not matched to a gene: 7. CDR1 is MNHEY, CDR2 SVGAGI, per germline. The CDR3 totals 16 residues. CDR3 nucleotide sequence: TGTGCCAGCAGTTACTCGATAGGGACAGAGGACACTGAAGCTTTCTTT. Amino acids: CASSYSIGTEDTEAFF.

The genes are TRBV9 and TRBJ2-1, with 7 bases aligning to TRBD2. The CDR3 contains 16 residues. Germline CDR1 SGDLS, CDR2 YYNGEE. V was clipped by 2 bases and J by 2 bases; unmatched bases: 7. Here the CDR3 reads CASSVSGQRTYNEQFF. For the CDR3, the DNA is TGTGCCAGCAGCGTTAGCGGGCAACGTACCTACAATGAGCAGTTCTTC.

This clone showed up just once. The J gene is TRBJ2-1, the V gene TRBV6-4, with TRBD2 matching over 10 bases. From germline, CDR1 is MRHNA and CDR2 SNTAGT. The length of the CDR3 is 16 residues. V was clipped by 0 bases and J by 6 bases; unmatched bases: 5. CDR3: CASSDSPSGSFNEQFF. The CDR3 coding sequence is TGTGCCAGCAGTGACTCTCCTAGCGGGAGTTTCAATGAGCAGTTCTTC.

This clone occurred a few times. The CDR3 loop reads CASSLGSPRNTEAFF. The DNA of the CDR3 is TGTGCCAGCAGCTTAGGAAGCCCGAGGAACACTGAAGCTTTCTTT. This chain links TRBV7-2 with TRBJ1-1; D is ambiguous. Germline V gives CDR1 SGHTA, CDR2 FQGNSA. Trimming shortened V by 1 base and J by 1 base, and 10 bases separated the two germline ends. The CDR3 runs 15 residues.

This clone has a single count. The chain couples TRBV19 to TRBJ2-1; 11 bases fit TRBD2. After removal of 3 bases from V and 10 bases from J, the junction contained 14 bases not matched to a gene. Germline V gene lookup returns CDR1 LNHDA and CDR2 SQIVND (reference sequence). The CDR3 length is 17 residues. CDR3 in amino acids: CASSIMGLAVPLGEQFF. The CDR3 bases are TGTGCCAGTAGTATTATGGGACTAGCGGTTCCCCTTGGCGAGCAGTTCTTC.

The genes are TRBV5-1 and TRBJ2-5, with TRBD1 as a possible D gene (6 bases). The germline V gene has CDR1 SGHRS and CDR2 YFSETQ. V lost 0 bases, J lost 3 bases, and 12 bases lay in between. The CDR3 extends over 15 amino acids. The CDR3 sequence: CASSLGAQGKETQYF. In DNA form, the CDR3 reads TGCGCCAGCAGCTTGGGGGCCCAGGGGAAAGAGACCCAGTACTTC.

The chain recombines TRBV7-8 with TRBJ1-1; 8 bases align to TRBD1. V dropped 5 bases and J dropped 5; count of bases not matched to a gene: 16. From germline, CDR1 is SGHVS and CDR2 FQNEAQ. The CDR3 is made up of 17 amino acids. CDR3 loop: CASSPGQGPSARTEAFF. The CDR3 DNA reads as TGTGCCAGCAGCCCAGGACAGGGTCCAAGCGCAAGGACTGAAGCTTTCTTT.

This clone was recorded once. The rearrangement links TRBV15 to TRBJ2-1; 12 nucleotides align to TRBD2. From germline, CDR1 is LNHNV and CDR2 YYDKDF (reference sequence). This CDR3 region has 21 residues. Trimming at V came to 0 bases and at J to 5 bases, leaving 17 bases not matched to a gene. In nucleotides, the CDR3 is TGTGCCACCAGCAGAGATCTTACGGGACTAGCGGGCGGAGGGGCAGACAATGAGCAGTTCTTC. Translating gives CATSRDLTGLAGGGADNEQFF.

The rearrangement uses TRBV6-5 and TRBJ1-1; weak D call: TRBD1 (5 bases). This CDR3 is 15 amino acids long. Germline-derived CDR1 and CDR2 are MNHEY and SVGAGI. With 6 bases removed from V and 5 bases from J, the gap between germline ends came to 19 bases. The CDR3 nucleotides are TGTGCCAGCAGCGGGGGAGGAGGAAGGATAACTGAAGCTTTCTTT. Protein: CASSGGGGRITEAFF.

This chain links TRBV28 with TRBJ1-5, with 10 bases lining up with TRBD1. The germline V gene has CDR1 MDHEN and CDR2 SYDVKM. J gave up 2 bases and V 7 bases, and 8 bases lay outside the gene matches. The CDR3 length is 16 residues. The CDR3 DNA is TGTGCCAGCACACCAAGACAGGGGGCGGGCAATCAGCCCCAGCATTTT. Its translation: CASTPRQGAGNQPQHF.

The chain employs TRBV5-1 and TRBJ2-7, with 10 bases aligning to TRBD2. This CDR3 contains 14 residues. The trim removed 4 bases at V and 2 bases at J, leaving 3 bases unmatched. Germline assignment: CDR1 SGHRS and CDR2 YFSETQ. CDR3 amino acids: CASSTGLATYEQYF. CDR3 coding DNA: TGCGCCAGCAGCACGGGACTAGCGACCTACGAGCAGTACTTC.

The chain recombines TRBV14 with TRBJ1-1, with D uncertain. The V and J ends lost 3 bases and 2 bases respectively, with 13 bases between them. The germline CDR1 and CDR2 sequences are SGHDN and FVKESK. The CDR3 runs to 15 residues. The DNA of the CDR3 is TGTGCCAGCAGCCAGGCAGGCGCCCTAAACACTGAAGCTTTCTTT. Translating gives CASSQAGALNTEAFF.